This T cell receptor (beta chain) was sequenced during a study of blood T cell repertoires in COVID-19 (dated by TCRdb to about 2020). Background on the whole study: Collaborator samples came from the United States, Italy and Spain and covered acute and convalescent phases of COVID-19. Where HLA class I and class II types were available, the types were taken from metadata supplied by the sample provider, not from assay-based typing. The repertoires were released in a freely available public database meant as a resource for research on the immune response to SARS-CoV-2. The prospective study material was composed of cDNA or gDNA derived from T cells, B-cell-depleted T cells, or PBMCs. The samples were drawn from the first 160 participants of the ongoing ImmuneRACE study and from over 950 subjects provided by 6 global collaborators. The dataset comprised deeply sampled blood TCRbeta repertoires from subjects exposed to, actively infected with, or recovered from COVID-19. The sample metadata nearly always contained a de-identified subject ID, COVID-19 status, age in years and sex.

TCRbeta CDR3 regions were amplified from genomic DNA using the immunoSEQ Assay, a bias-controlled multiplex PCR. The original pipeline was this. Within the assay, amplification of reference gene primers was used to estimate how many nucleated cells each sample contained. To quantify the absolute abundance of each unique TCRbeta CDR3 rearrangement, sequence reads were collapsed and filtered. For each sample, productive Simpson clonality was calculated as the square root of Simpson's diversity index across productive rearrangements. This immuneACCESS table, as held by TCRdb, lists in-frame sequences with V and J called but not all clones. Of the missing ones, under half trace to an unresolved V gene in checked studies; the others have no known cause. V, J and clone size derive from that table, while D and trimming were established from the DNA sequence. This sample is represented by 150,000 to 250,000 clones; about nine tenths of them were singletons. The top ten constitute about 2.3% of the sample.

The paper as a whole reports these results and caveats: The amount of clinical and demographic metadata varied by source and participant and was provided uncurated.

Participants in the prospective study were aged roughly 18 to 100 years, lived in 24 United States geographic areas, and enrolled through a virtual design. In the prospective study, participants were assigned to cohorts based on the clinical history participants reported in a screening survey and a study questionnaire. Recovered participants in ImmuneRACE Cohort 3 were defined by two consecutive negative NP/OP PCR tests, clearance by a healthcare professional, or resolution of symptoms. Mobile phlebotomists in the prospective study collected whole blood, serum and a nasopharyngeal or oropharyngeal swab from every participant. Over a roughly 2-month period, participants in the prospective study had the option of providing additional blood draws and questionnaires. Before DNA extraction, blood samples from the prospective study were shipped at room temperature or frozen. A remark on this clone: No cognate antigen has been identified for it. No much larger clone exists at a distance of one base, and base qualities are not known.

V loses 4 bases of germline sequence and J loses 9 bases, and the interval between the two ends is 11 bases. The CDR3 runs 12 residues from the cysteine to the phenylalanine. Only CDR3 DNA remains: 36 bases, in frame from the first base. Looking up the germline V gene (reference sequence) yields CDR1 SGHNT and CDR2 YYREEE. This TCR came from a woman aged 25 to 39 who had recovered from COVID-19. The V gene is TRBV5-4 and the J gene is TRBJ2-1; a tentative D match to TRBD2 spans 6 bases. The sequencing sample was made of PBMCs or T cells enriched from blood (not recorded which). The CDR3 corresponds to CASSRIGGEQFF. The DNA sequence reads TGTGCCAGCAGCCGGATCGGGGGTGAGCAGTTCTTC.